The rows below give T cell receptor beta chains drawn from one sample of a study of Graves' ophthalmopathy and Graves' hyperthyroidism. MiXCR was run by TCRdb on the multiplex PCR reads, yielding one entry per CDR3 protein. The sample carries approximately 210,000 distinct CDR3 sequences, roughly 29% recorded once. The sample consisted of peripheral blood. Receptors originate from a man aged 50 to 60 with Graves' ophthalmopathy. The CDR3 runs from the conserved cysteine through the conserved F or W. Fields, in order: J gene, clone size, V gene, D gene, CDR3 protein, CDR3 DNA. A D gene is named only where the DNA matches it firmly. Size is omitted from some rows. Given values are once, few, many or a class for expanded clones.

j_gene: TRBJ2-7
abundance: many
v_gene: TRBV6-5
d_gene: .
CDR3aa: CASSYSGKGPYEQYF
CDR3nt: TGTGCCAGCAGTTACTCGGGCAAGGGACCCTACGAGCAGTACTTC

j_gene: TRBJ2-5
abundance: many
v_gene: TRBV2
d_gene: TRBD2
CDR3aa: CASSERRVAGVETQYF
CDR3nt: TGTGCCAGCAGTGAAAGGAGAGTAGCGGGGGTGGAGACCCAGTACTTC

j_gene: TRBJ2-7
abundance: many
v_gene: TRBV2
d_gene: .
CDR3aa: CATRQYSYEQYF
CDR3nt: TGTGCCACCAGACAGTACTCCTACGAGCAGTACTTC

j_gene: TRBJ2-7
abundance: many
v_gene: TRBV12-3/TRBV12-4
d_gene: TRBD2
CDR3aa: CASSLGGGTSGWLYF
CDR3nt: TGTGCCAGCAGCTTGGGGGGAGGGACTAGCGGGTGGCTGTACTTC

j_gene: TRBJ2-5
abundance: many
v_gene: TRBV20-1
d_gene: TRBD2
CDR3aa: CSARSTRTSGTETQYF
CDR3nt: TGCAGTGCAAGATCCACTCGGACTAGCGGGACGGAGACCCAGTACTTC

j_gene: TRBJ2-7
abundance: many
v_gene: TRBV19
d_gene: .
CDR3aa: CASSIGVEQYF
CDR3nt: TGTGCCAGTAGTATAGGGGTCGAGCAGTACTTC

j_gene: TRBJ2-2
abundance: many
v_gene: TRBV7-8
d_gene: .
CDR3aa: CASSTSPSGWTGELFF
CDR3nt: TGTGCCAGCAGCACATCCCCGTCAGGGTGGACCGGGGAGCTGTTTTTT

j_gene: TRBJ1-6
abundance: many
v_gene: TRBV18
d_gene: .
CDR3aa: CASSPPGVSPLHF
CDR3nt: TGTGCCAGCTCCCCTCCGGGGGTCTCACCCCTCCACTTT

j_gene: TRBJ2-7
abundance: .
v_gene: TRBV12-3/TRBV12-4
d_gene: .
CDR3aa: CASSLFAGTVYEQYF
CDR3nt: TGTGCCAGCAGTTTATTCGCAGGGACCGTCTACGAGCAGTACTTC

j_gene: TRBJ2-7
abundance: many
v_gene: TRBV12-3/TRBV12-4
d_gene: .
CDR3aa: CASSRARGGLNLNYEQYF
CDR3nt: TGTGCCAGCAGCCGAGCCAGGGGGGGCCTTAACCTAAACTACGAGCAGTACTTC

j_gene: TRBJ2-7
abundance: .
v_gene: TRBV2
d_gene: .
CDR3aa: CASSVHPKDPYEQYF
CDR3nt: TGTGCCAGCAGTGTTCACCCGAAAGATCCCTACGAGCAGTACTTC

j_gene: TRBJ1-5
abundance: .
v_gene: TRBV20-1
d_gene: .
CDR3aa: CSATKGRNSNQPQHF
CDR3nt: TGCAGTGCCACGAAGGGCCGTAATAGCAATCAGCCCCAGCATTTT

j_gene: TRBJ1-5
abundance: many
v_gene: TRBV19
d_gene: .
CDR3aa: CASSLKDQPQHF
CDR3nt: TGTGCCAGTAGTTTGAAGGATCAGCCCCAGCATTTT

j_gene: TRBJ1-5
abundance: .
v_gene: TRBV6-2/TRBV6-3
d_gene: .
CDR3aa: CASSSQGGKQPQHF
CDR3nt: TGTGCCAGCAGTTCCCAGGGAGGAAAGCAGCCCCAGCATTTT

j_gene: TRBJ1-6
abundance: once
v_gene: TRBV25-1
d_gene: .
CDR3aa: CASSEYGRAPYNSPLHF
CDR3nt: TGTGCCAGCAGTGAATACGGCAGGGCGCCGTATAATTCACCCCTCCACTTT

j_gene: TRBJ1-2
abundance: .
v_gene: TRBV29-1
d_gene: .
CDR3aa: CSVEGQVRGTYGYTF
CDR3nt: TGCAGCGTTGAAGGGCAGGTCAGGGGCACCTATGGCTACACCTTC

j_gene: TRBJ2-5
abundance: many
v_gene: TRBV19
d_gene: .
CDR3aa: CASSIAGEGETQYF
CDR3nt: TGTGCCAGTAGTATCGCCGGGGAAGGAGAGACCCAGTACTTC

j_gene: TRBJ1-2
abundance: many
v_gene: TRBV7-8
d_gene: TRBD1
CDR3aa: CASSSRTGNYGYTF
CDR3nt: TGTGCCAGCAGCTCGAGGACAGGGAACTATGGCTACACCTTC

j_gene: TRBJ1-2
abundance: few
v_gene: TRBV12-3/TRBV12-4
d_gene: TRBD1
CDR3aa: CASSPGGVQGKYGYTF
CDR3nt: TGTGCCAGCAGTCCGGGGGGGGTACAGGGGAAGTATGGCTACACCTTC

j_gene: TRBJ2-5
abundance: many
v_gene: TRBV30
d_gene: TRBD2
CDR3aa: CAWASGNQETQYF
CDR3nt: TGTGCCTGGGCTAGCGGGAACCAAGAGACCCAGTACTTC

j_gene: TRBJ1-1
abundance: .
v_gene: TRBV6-2/TRBV6-3
d_gene: TRBD1
CDR3aa: CASKDRVATEAFF
CDR3nt: TGTGCCAGCAAGGACAGGGTTGCCACTGAAGCTTTCTTT

j_gene: TRBJ1-5
abundance: .
v_gene: TRBV15
d_gene: TRBD1
CDR3aa: CATQTGGGQPQHF
CDR3nt: TGTGCCACCCAGACAGGGGGCGGGCAGCCCCAGCATTTT

j_gene: TRBJ2-4
abundance: many
v_gene: TRBV6-1
d_gene: .
CDR3aa: CDDLPKNIQYF
CDR3nt: TGTGACGACCTCCCCAAAAACATTCAGTACTTC

j_gene: TRBJ1-5
abundance: many
v_gene: TRBV28
d_gene: .
CDR3aa: CASSLPQQPQHF
CDR3nt: TGTGCCAGCAGTTTGCCCCAACAGCCCCAGCATTTT

j_gene: TRBJ2-2
abundance: many
v_gene: TRBV6-1
d_gene: TRBD2
CDR3aa: CASSRQGLATGELFF
CDR3nt: TGTGCCAGCAGCCGCCAGGGACTAGCGACCGGGGAGCTGTTTTTT

j_gene: TRBJ1-6
abundance: many
v_gene: TRBV28
d_gene: .
CDR3aa: CASSFGILDHNSPLHF
CDR3nt: TGTGCCAGCAGTTTCGGGATCCTCGACCATAATTCACCCCTCCACTTT

j_gene: TRBJ1-3
abundance: .
v_gene: TRBV12-3/TRBV12-4
d_gene: .
CDR3aa: CASSGPANTIYF
CDR3nt: TGTGCCAGCTCGGGGCCGGCCAACACCATATATTTT

j_gene: TRBJ1-1
abundance: once
v_gene: TRBV19
d_gene: TRBD1
CDR3aa: CASSIDRADTEAFF
CDR3nt: TGTGCCAGTTCCATTGACAGGGCGGACACTGAAGCTTTCTTT

j_gene: TRBJ2-1
abundance: many
v_gene: TRBV15
d_gene: .
CDR3aa: CATSNPQASDNEQFF
CDR3nt: TGTGCCACCAGCAACCCGCAGGCTAGCGACAATGAGCAGTTCTTC

j_gene: TRBJ2-2
abundance: many
v_gene: TRBV6-2/TRBV6-3
d_gene: TRBD2
CDR3aa: CASSYAPPGLAGVNHGELFF
CDR3nt: TGTGCCAGCAGTTATGCCCCCCCGGGACTAGCGGGAGTTAATCACGGGGAGCTGTTTTTT

j_gene: TRBJ2-7
abundance: many
v_gene: TRBV29-1
d_gene: .
CDR3aa: CSAPGGPGGQYF
CDR3nt: TGCAGCGCCCCGGGGGGCCCCGGGGGGCAGTACTTC

j_gene: TRBJ1-1
abundance: .
v_gene: TRBV6-1
d_gene: .
CDR3aa: CASKSQPAGNTEAFF
CDR3nt: TGTGCCAGCAAGTCACAACCGGCAGGCAACACTGAAGCTTTCTTT